This T cell receptor (beta chain) is from a study of regulatory T cells in long-lasting Graves disease. This sample's time point: newly diagnosed GD, antithyroid drugs for less than 3 months. PBMC RNA was the source of the TCR library. V gave up 2 bases and J gave up 6 bases, with 11 bases separating them. The germline CDR1 and CDR2 sequences are SGHNT and YENEEA. The CDR3 is made up of 14 amino acids. This clonotype showed up many times. Relying on iRepertoire HTBI primers and Arm-PCR of CDR3 regions, the team built TCR beta libraries. MiXCR, applied by TCRdb to the multiplex PCR reads, yields one record per CDR3 protein. The sample carries over 350,000 distinct CDR3 sequences, less than 15% recorded once. These data were likewise used in another study, on T cells in Graves' hyperthyroidism and ophthalmopathy.

This specimen was peripheral blood mononuclear cells (PBMCs), taken at new diagnosis, from a patient treated with antithyroid drugs. The receptor comes from a woman between 50 and 59 years old with Graves disease. This rearrangement joins TRBV11-3 to TRBJ2-1; D unclear. The CDR3 region is CASSLRSPPNEQFF. In DNA, the CDR3 is TGTGCCAGCAGCTTACGATCCCCGCCCAATGAGCAGTTCTTC.